This T cell receptor (beta chain) comes out of a study of control samples from healthy donors and cancer patients. Germline CDR1 and CDR2: LNHDA and SQIVND (reference sequence). The CDR3 spans 14 residues. V shed 0 bases and J 8 bases; nucleotides not matched to a gene: 3. Libraries were prepared by immunoSEQ multiplex PCR; TCRdb keeps only in-frame clonotypes and omits some of them. The table shows about 120,000 clones, with about 89% occurring only once. The rearrangement uses TRBV19 and TRBJ2-3, with 9 bases lining up with TRBD1. Sequencing was done on a sample of blood. The origin of this receptor is a young woman in good health. The CDR3 DNA reads as TGTGCCAGTAGTATAGATGGGACAGGGACTACGCAGTATTTT. It codes for CASSIDGTGTTQYF.